The 20 T cell receptor beta chains below all came from one sample that was sequenced in a study of radiotherapy plus CTLA-4 blockade in lung cancer. Sequencing used immunoSEQ multiplex PCR; TCRdb keeps in-frame clones, though not all of them. The repertoire holds tens of thousands of clones, approximately 76% seen once, with 11% in the top ten. The sample was peripheral blood, taken from a patient treated with radiotherapy plus ipilimumab. The receptors were gathered from a human donor with non-small cell lung cancer who had stable disease on radiotherapy plus ipilimumab.

This chain connects TRBV6-5 to TRBJ1-6, with a tentative D call TRBD1 (5 bases). Germline lookup yields CDR1 MNHEY and CDR2 SVGAGI. The CDR3 is made up of 14 amino acids. With 4 bases removed from V and 10 bases from J, the gap between germline ends came to 14 bases. In DNA, the CDR3 is TGTGCCAGCAGTTTCCCCAGGGAACGGTCACCCCTCCACTTT. Translated: CASSFPRERSPLHF.

This clone is termed medium-sized. The rearrangement links TRBV4-3 to TRBJ1-2; a weak D match, TRBD1 (6 bases). Trimming took 4 bases from V and 5 from J, leaving 17 bases between them. Germline loops: CDR1 LGHNA, CDR2 YSLEER. The CDR3 runs to 15 residues. The CDR3 DNA follows: TGCGCCAGCAGCCTCAACACAGGGCCTCAATATGGCTACACCTTC. Its protein product is CASSLNTGPQYGYTF.

This chain connects TRBV6-5 to TRBJ2-7, with D possibly matching TRBD1 (5 bases). There are 16 residues in the CDR3. Trimming removed 2 bases from V and 0 bases from J, with 14 bases in between. Germline lookup yields CDR1 MNHEY and CDR2 SVGAGI. The CDR3 loop reads CASSYVKGFPSYEQYF. DNA for the CDR3: TGTGCCAGCAGTTACGTTAAGGGGTTTCCCTCCTACGAGCAGTACTTC.

The rearrangement uses TRBV5-1 and TRBJ1-2; D is undetermined. V was trimmed by 1 base and J by 0 bases, leaving 7 bases between them. Germline-derived CDR1 and CDR2 are SGHRS and YFSETQ. This CDR3 region has 14 residues. The CDR3 sequence is CASSLTSTNYGYTF. Written as DNA, the CDR3 is TGCGCCAGCAGCTTGACCAGTACTAACTATGGCTACACCTTC.

The rearrangement joins TRBV6-5 to TRBJ1-3; unclear D gene. V was cut by 6 bases and J by 3 bases, with 12 bases left in between. Germline V gene data show CDR1 as MNHEY and CDR2 as SVGAGI. The CDR3 contains 14 residues. CDR3 DNA sequence: TGTGCCAGCAGATCCGGACTAGGTGGAAACACCATATATTTT. Protein: CASRSGLGGNTIYF.

The chain is built from TRBV19 and TRBJ1-2, with D possibly matching TRBD1 (5 bases). Looked up from germline, CDR1 is LNHDA and CDR2 is SQIVND (reference sequence). Trimming took 3 bases from V and 8 from J, leaving 10 bases between them. CDR3 length: 12 residues. CDR3 loop: CASSIQGMGYTF. CDR3 DNA sequence: TGTGCCAGTAGTATCCAGGGTATGGGCTACACCTTC. Together with reference TRBV19 and TRBJ1-2, the CDR3 gives the full variable domain: DGGITQSPKYLFRKEGQNVTLSCEQNLNHDAMYWYRQDPGQGLRLIYYSQIVNDFQKGDIAEGYSVSREKKESFPLTVTSAQKNPTAFYLCASSIQGMGYTFGSGTRLTVV.

The chain carries TRBV5-4 and TRBJ2-3; D gene ambiguous. The germline V gene encodes CDR1 SGHNT and CDR2 YYREEE (reference sequence). This CDR3 spans 14 amino acids. The V end was cut by 2 bases, the J end by 6 bases, with 13 bases between. The CDR3 coding sequence is TGTGCCAGCAGCTTACTTACCAGCCTTGATACGCAGTATTTT. Residues: CASSLLTSLDTQYF.

In its sample, this clone was seen a few times. Other DNA sequences within the sample encode an identical CDR3. The CDR3 DNA is TGTGCCAGCGAGGGTCAGGGAAACACTGAAGCTTTCTTT. Translated: CASEGQGNTEAFF. V and J are TRBV2 and TRBJ1-1; D perhaps matches TRBD1 (5 bases). Between the trimmed V and J ends, which lost 8 bases and 2 bases, there was a span of 12 bases. Looked up from germline, CDR1 is SNHLY and CDR2 is FYNNEI. CDR3 size: 13 residues.

This chain connects TRBV9 to TRBJ1-1; D is ambiguous. This CDR3 has 14 amino acids. V was trimmed by 3 bases and J by 1 base, leaving 10 bases between them. Germline V lookup: CDR1 SGDLS, CDR2 YYNGEE. The CDR3 DNA reads as TGTGCCAGCAGCGCCGTGCCTGAGAACACTGAAGCTTTCTTT. Translation gives CASSAVPENTEAFF.

This clone was counted once. The chain uses TRBV12-5 and TRBJ1-2, with no clear D. This CDR3 is 12 amino acids long. Trimming stripped 1 base from V and 7 bases from J, with 7 bases between. Germline lookup yields CDR1 LGHNT and CDR2 FRNRAP. Written as DNA, the CDR3 is TGTGCTAGTGGTTTGGAGGTCGGTGGCTACACCTTC. Its protein product is CASGLEVGGYTF.

This chain joins TRBV11-2 and TRBJ1-2; 8 bases match TRBD1. Losses at the gene ends were 6 bases for V and 2 bases for J; bases not matched to a gene: 8. The V gene's germline CDR1 is SGHAT and CDR2 FQNNGV. The CDR3 sequence is 15 residues long. CDR3 DNA: TGTGCCAGCAGTGACTATCGGACAGGGAACTATGGCTACACCTTC. Protein: CASSDYRTGNYGYTF. The full variable domain, its missing parts supplied by reference TRBV11-2 and TRBJ1-2, is EAGVAQSPRYKIIEKRQSVAFWCNPISGHATLYWYQQILGQGPKLLIQFQNNGVVDDSQLPKDRFSAERLKGVDSTLKIQPAKLEDSAVYLCASSDYRTGNYGYTFGSGTRLTVV.

The CDR3 bases are TGTGCCAGCAGCTTAGAAGGGGGTCAAGAGCAGTACGTC. The encoded protein is CASSLEGGQEQYV. This chain connects TRBV11-1 to TRBJ2-7; D may be TRBD1 (6 bases). Germline assignment: CDR1 SGHAT and CDR2 FQDESV (reference sequence). The V end was cut by 1 base, the J end by 7 bases, with 11 bases between. The length of the CDR3 is 13 residues.

This chain connects TRBV6-5 to TRBJ1-2; D ambiguous. Trimming shortened V by 2 bases and J by 7 bases, and 5 bases separated the two germline ends. CDR3 length equals 11 residues. Looked up from germline, CDR1 is MNHEY and CDR2 is SVGAGI. The CDR3 DNA sequence: TGTGCCAGCAGTTACCCAGGTGGCTACACCTTC. This translates into CASSYPGGYTF.

This clone has a single count. The V call is TRBV7-9, the J call TRBJ1-1; D remains unclear. Looked up from germline, CDR1 is SEHNR and CDR2 is FQNEAQ (reference sequence). The CDR3 has 13 residues. The V gene lost 1 base and the J gene lost 2 bases, with 5 bases spanning the gap. The CDR3 sequence is CASSLETNTEAFF. In DNA, the CDR3 is TGTGCCAGCAGCTTAGAGACAAACACTGAAGCTTTCTTT.

Only one count was recorded for this clone. The gene calls are TRBV7-6 and TRBJ1-2; D remains ambiguous. CDR3 length: 13 residues. Trimming shortened V by 2 bases and J by 3 bases, and 7 bases separated the two germline ends. CDR1 is SGHVS and CDR2 is FNYEAQ in the germline V gene. The CDR3 sequence is CASSLQVDYGYTF. Here the CDR3 DNA reads TGTGCCAGCAGCTTACAGGTTGACTATGGCTACACCTTC.

This chain connects TRBV7-7 to TRBJ2-1, with 10 bases fitting TRBD2. This CDR3 spans 14 amino acids. Germline-derived CDR1 and CDR2 are SSHAT and FNYEAQ (reference sequence). J lost 7 bases, V lost 1 base, and 1 base had no gene match. This CDR3 is CASSLGSGGNEQFF. CDR3 sequence (DNA): TGTGCCAGCAGCTTAGGTAGCGGGGGGAATGAGCAGTTCTTC.

This chain joins TRBV5-1 and TRBJ2-1; 10 nucleotides agree with TRBD2. Germline CDR1 and CDR2: SGHRS and YFSETQ. V was clipped by 2 bases and J by 3 bases; unmatched bases: 2. The CDR3 is 15 amino acids. The CDR3 sequence: CASSLAGGIYNEQFF. DNA for the CDR3: TGCGCCAGCAGCTTAGCGGGGGGGATCTACAATGAGCAGTTCTTC. Full variable domain (outside the CDR3, taken from reference TRBV5-1 and TRBJ2-1): KAGVTQTPRYLIKTRGQQVTLSCSPISGHRSVSWYQQTPGQGLQFLFEYFSETQRNKGNFPGRFSGRQFSNSRSEMNVSTLELGDSALYLCASSLAGGIYNEQFFGPGTRLTVL.

The chain combines TRBV5-1 with TRBJ2-2; no definite D call. V was trimmed by 0 bases and J by 2 bases, leaving 8 bases between them. Per germline, CDR1 SGHRS and CDR2 YFSETQ. This CDR3 has 15 amino acids. The CDR3, as DNA: TGCGCCAGCAGCTTGGCGGTCCTAAACACCGGGGAGCTGTTTTTT. Protein product: CASSLAVLNTGELFF.

The CDR3 region is CASSPPPGSGETQYF. CDR3 DNA: TGTGCCAGCAGCCCCCCACCAGGTTCGGGGGAGACCCAGTACTTC. The rearrangement uses TRBV7-9 and TRBJ2-5, with TRBD2 as a possible D gene (5 bases). The germline V gene encodes CDR1 SEHNR and CDR2 FQNEAQ (reference sequence). V was cut by 5 bases and J by 5 bases, with 18 bases left in between. The CDR3 sequence is 15 residues long.

The chain uses TRBV30 and TRBJ1-6; D might be TRBD1 (6 bases). V was pared by 1 base and J by 10 bases, with 17 bases between. CDR1 and CDR2 from the germline V gene are GTSNPN and SVGIG (reference sequence). The CDR3 totals 15 residues. The CDR3 sequence is CAWSGGGGLGSPLHF. DNA for the CDR3: TGTGCCTGGAGTGGCGGAGGGGGATTAGGGTCACCCCTCCACTTT. The full variable domain, completed using reference TRBV30 and TRBJ1-6, is SQTIHQWPATLVQPVGSPLSLECTVEGTSNPNLYWYRQAAGRGLQLLFYSVGIGQISSEVPQNLSASRPQDRQFILSSKKLLLSDSGFYLCAWSGGGGLGSPLHFGNGTRLTVT.